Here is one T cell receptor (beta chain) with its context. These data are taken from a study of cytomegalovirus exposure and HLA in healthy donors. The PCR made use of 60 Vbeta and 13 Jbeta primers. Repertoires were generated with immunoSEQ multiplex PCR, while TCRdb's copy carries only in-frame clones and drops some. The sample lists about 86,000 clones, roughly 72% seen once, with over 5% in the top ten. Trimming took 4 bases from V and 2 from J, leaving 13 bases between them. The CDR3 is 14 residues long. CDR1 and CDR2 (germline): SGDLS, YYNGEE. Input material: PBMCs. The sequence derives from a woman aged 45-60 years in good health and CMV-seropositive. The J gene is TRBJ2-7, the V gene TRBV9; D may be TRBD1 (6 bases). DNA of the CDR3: TGTGCCAGCAGCAGCACAGGGACGACCTACGAGCAGTACTTC. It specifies CASSSTGTTYEQYF.